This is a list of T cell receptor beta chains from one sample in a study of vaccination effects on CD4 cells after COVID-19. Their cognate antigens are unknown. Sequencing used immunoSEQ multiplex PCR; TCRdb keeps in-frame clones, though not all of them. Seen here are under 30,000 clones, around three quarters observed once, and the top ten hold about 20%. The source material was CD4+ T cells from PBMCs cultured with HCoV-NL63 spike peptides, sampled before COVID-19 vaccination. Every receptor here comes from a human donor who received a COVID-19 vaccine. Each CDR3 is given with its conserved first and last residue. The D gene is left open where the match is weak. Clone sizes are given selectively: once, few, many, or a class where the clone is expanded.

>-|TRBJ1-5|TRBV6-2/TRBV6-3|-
CASSWVAQGNQPQHF
TGTGCCAGCAGTTGGGTCGCACAGGGCAATCAGCCCCAGCATTTT
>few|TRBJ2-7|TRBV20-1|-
CSATTGYEQYF
TGCAGTGCTACCACAGGGTACGAGCAGTACTTC
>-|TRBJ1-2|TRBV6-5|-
CASSYGLPLPTGYTF
TGTGCCAGCAGTTACGGACTCCCCCTACCCACTGGCTACACCTTC
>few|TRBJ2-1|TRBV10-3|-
CAISEPKTPLILF
TGTGCCATCAGTGAGCCTAAAACTCCCCTCATCCTCTTC
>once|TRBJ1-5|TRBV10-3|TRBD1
CAITQGAAQPQHF
TGTGCCATCACGCAGGGGGCGGCCCAGCCCCAGCATTTT
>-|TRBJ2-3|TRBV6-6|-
CASSPRQGGSTDTQYF
TGTGCCAGCAGCCCTAGACAGGGAGGAAGCACAGATACGCAGTATTTT
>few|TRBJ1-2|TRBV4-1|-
CASSQEGPNYGYTF
TGCGCCAGCAGCCAAGAAGGACCTAACTATGGCTACACCTTC
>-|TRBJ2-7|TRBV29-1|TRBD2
CSVEGFRLAGGTYEQYF
TGCAGCGTTGAAGGGTTTCGGCTAGCGGGCGGGACCTACGAGCAGTACTTC
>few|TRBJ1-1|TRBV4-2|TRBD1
CASSPLQGARAFF
TGTGCCAGCAGCCCTTTACAGGGGGCGCGAGCTTTCTTT
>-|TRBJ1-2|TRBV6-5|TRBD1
CATFWGGRGYYGYTF
TGTGCCACCTTCTGGGGGGGCAGGGGGTACTATGGCTACACCTTC
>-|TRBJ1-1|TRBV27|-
CASSLNTRGNTEAFF
TGTGCCAGCAGTTTAAACACCAGGGGGAACACTGAAGCTTTCTTT
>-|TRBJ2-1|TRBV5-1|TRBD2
CASSLAGGATNEQFF
TGCGCCAGCAGCTTAGCGGGGGGGGCGACGAATGAGCAGTTCTTC
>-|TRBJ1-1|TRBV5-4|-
CASSLSAGLGTEAFF
TGTGCCAGCAGCTTGTCGGCGGGGTTAGGCACTGAAGCTTTCTTT
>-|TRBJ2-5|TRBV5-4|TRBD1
CASSSGGQGRETQYF
TGTGCCAGCAGCTCAGGAGGACAGGGCAGAGAGACCCAGTACTTC
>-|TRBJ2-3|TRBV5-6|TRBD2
CASSFLAGGNTDTQYF
TGTGCCAGCAGCTTCTTAGCGGGAGGGAATACAGATACGCAGTATTTT
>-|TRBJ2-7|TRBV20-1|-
CSASNSQSYEQYF
TGCAGTGCTAGTAACTCCCAATCCTACGAGCAGTACTTC
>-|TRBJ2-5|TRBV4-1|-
CASSQDLAQETQYF
TGCGCCAGCAGCCAAGATTTGGCTCAAGAGACCCAGTACTTC
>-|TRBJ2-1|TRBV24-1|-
CATGRRDNEQFF
TGTGCCACTGGGCGGCGGGACAATGAGCAGTTCTTC
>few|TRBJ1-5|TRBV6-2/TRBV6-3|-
CASSRDGNQPQHF
TGTGCCAGCAGCCGGGACGGGAATCAGCCCCAGCATTTT
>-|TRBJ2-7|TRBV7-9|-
CASSFPGNDEQYF
TGTGCCAGCAGCTTTCCCGGGAACGACGAGCAGTACTTC
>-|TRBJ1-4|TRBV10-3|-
CAIRRGRNEKLFF
TGTGCCATCAGGCGGGGGCGCAATGAAAAACTGTTTTTT
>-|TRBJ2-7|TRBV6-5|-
CASSYTGTETYEQYF
TGTGCCAGCAGTTACACCGGGACTGAGACCTACGAGCAGTACTTC
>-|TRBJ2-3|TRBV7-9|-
CASSLADTQYF
TGTGCCAGCAGCTTAGCTGATACGCAGTATTTT
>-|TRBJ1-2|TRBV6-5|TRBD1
CASSWTGTKGYTF
TGTGCCAGCAGTTGGACAGGGACGAAGGGCTACACCTTC
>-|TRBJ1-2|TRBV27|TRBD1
CASSLRGQGPYGYTF
TGTGCCAGCAGTTTACGGGGACAGGGGCCCTATGGCTACACCTTC
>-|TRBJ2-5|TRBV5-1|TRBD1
CASSSTGIGETQYF
TGCGCCAGCAGCTCGACAGGGATCGGAGAGACCCAGTACTTC
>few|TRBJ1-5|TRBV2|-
CASSETPGTRVQPQHF
TGTGCCAGCAGTGAGACTCCCGGGACGCGGGTTCAGCCCCAGCATTTT
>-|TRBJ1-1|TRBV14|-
CASSRGHGNTEAFF
TGTGCCAGCAGCCGTGGGCATGGGAACACTGAAGCTTTCTTT
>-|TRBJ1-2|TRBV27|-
CASSSRTGHGYTF
TGTGCCAGCAGTTCCCGGACGGGCCATGGCTACACCTTC
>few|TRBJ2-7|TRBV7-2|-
CASSLMGAAYEQYF
TGTGCCAGCAGCTTAATGGGGGCCGCCTACGAGCAGTACTTC
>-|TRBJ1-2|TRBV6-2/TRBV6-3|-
CASSLGWTNYGYTF
TGTGCCAGCAGTCTCGGTTGGACTAACTATGGCTACACCTTC
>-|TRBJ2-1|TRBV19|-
CASSNKRAYNEQFF
TGTGCCAGTAGTAACAAGCGGGCTTACAATGAGCAGTTCTTC
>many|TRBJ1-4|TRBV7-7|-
CASSARDAQEREKLFF
TGTGCTAGCAGCGCGCGGGACGCCCAAGAGCGTGAAAAACTGTTTTTT
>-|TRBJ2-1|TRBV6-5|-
CASSYSGVSYNEQFF
TGTGCCAGCAGTTACTCGGGGGTATCCTACAATGAGCAGTTCTTC
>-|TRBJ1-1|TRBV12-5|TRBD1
CASGSTGGRSTEAFF
TGTGCTAGTGGTTCCACAGGGGGCAGAAGCACTGAAGCTTTCTTT
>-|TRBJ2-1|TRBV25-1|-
CASSDGLYNEQFF
TGTGCCAGCAGCGACGGGCTATACAATGAGCAGTTCTTC
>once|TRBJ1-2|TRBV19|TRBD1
CASSMWDRNHGGYTF
TGTGCCAGTAGTATGTGGGACAGGAACCACGGTGGCTACACCTTC
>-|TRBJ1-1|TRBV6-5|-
CASIRGGTEAFF
TGTGCCAGCATCCGGGGGGGGACTGAAGCTTTCTTT
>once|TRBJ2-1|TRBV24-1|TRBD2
CATSPSGGAAHNEQFF
TGTGCCACCAGTCCCAGCGGGGGGGCCGCTCACAATGAGCAGTTCTTC
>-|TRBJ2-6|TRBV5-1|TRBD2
CASKIFEVAGPAGSGANVLTF
TGCGCCAGCAAGATCTTCGAGGTAGCGGGGCCCGCGGGCTCTGGGGCCAACGTCCTGACTTTC
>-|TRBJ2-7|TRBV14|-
CASSQEGLYEQYF
TGTGCCAGCAGCCAAGAGGGACTTTACGAGCAGTACTTC
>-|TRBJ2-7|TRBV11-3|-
CASSLTRQVESHEQYF
TGTGCCAGCAGCTTAACGCGACAGGTCGAAAGCCACGAGCAGTACTTC
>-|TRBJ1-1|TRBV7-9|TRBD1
CASSLGAGGHTEAFF
TGTGCCAGCAGCTTAGGAGCAGGGGGGCACACTGAAGCTTTCTTT
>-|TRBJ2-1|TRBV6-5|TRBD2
CASSGLAGGNEQFF
TGTGCCAGTTCCGGACTAGCGGGAGGGAATGAGCAGTTCTTC
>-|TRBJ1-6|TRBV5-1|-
CASSLEGGNSPLHF
TGCGCCAGCAGCTTGGAGGGGGGTAATTCACCCCTCCACTTT
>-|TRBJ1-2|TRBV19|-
CASSIIDHGYTF
TGTGCCAGTAGTATTATTGACCATGGCTACACCTTC
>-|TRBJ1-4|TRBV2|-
CASKTAPAANEKLFF
TGTGCCAGCAAGACAGCCCCCGCAGCTAATGAAAAACTGTTTTTT
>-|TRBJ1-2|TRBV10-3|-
CATGGSWVAQTNYGYTF
TGTGCCACGGGGGGCTCCTGGGTAGCTCAAACTAACTATGGCTACACCTTC
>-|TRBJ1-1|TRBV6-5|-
CASSYRERNTEAFF
TGTGCCAGCAGTTACAGGGAACGGAACACTGAAGCTTTCTTT